This T cell receptor (beta chain) was obtained from a study of T-cell reconstitution after alpha-beta-depleted transplantation in children. The ends were cut back, 2 bases at V and 4 bases at J, with 6 bases in the middle. Germline V gene data show CDR1 as SEHNR and CDR2 as FQNEAQ (reference sequence). The length of the CDR3 is 14 residues. This clonotype has more than one count but fewer than ten. For TCRbeta, the library was prepared with unique molecular identifiers. TCRdb recomputed calls from the PCR reads with MiXCR, one row per CDR3 protein. The table records approximately 220,000 distinct CDR3 sequences, approximately 15% of them present only once.

The source of this sequence is a male patient between 2 and 15 years old who had a stem cell transplant for acute lymphoblastic leukemia, so the T cells may come from the graft donor. This chain connects TRBV7-9 to TRBJ2-6; D is ambiguous. The source was PBMCs, mostly from graft donor cells, collected 360 days after TCRalphabeta/CD19-depleted stem cell transplant. CDR3 nucleotides: TGTGCCAGCAGCTTAATGGCCGGGGCCAACGTCCTGACTTTC. Its protein is CASSLMAGANVLTF. The variable domain in full, completed from reference TRBV7-9 and TRBJ2-6, reads DTGVSQNPRHKITKRGQNVTFRCDPISEHNRLYWYRQTLGQGPEFLTYFQNEAQLEKSRLLSDRFSAERPKGSFSTLEIQRTEQGDSAMYLCASSLMAGANVLTFGAGSRLTVL.